Sequencing of this TCR beta chain was carried out in a study of T cells in Graves' hyperthyroidism and ophthalmopathy. Germline V CDR1 and CDR2: SGHTA, FQGTGA. The V and J ends lost 6 bases and 0 bases, in that order; junction bases with no gene match: 11. The CDR3 consists of 17 residues. Amplification yielded TCR beta CDR3 regions, with RNA transcripts as the source. Primed by the HTBI set, a first-round RT-PCR was run on the TCR CDR3. Via MiXCR, TCRdb re-called the multiplex PCR reads, giving one row per CDR3 protein. The data hold about half a million distinct CDR3 sequences, with just under 20% observed a single time.

Sequencing was carried out using blood. This clonotype was obtained from a man aged 35-49 years with Graves' ophthalmopathy. This chain links TRBV7-3 with TRBJ2-4; 7 nucleotides align to TRBD2. The CDR3 spells CASRHGGLNIAKNIQYF. The CDR3 coding sequence is TGTGCCAGCAGGCACGGGGGACTAAATATAGCCAAAAACATTCAGTACTTC. Complete variable domain (other parts from reference TRBV7-3 and TRBJ2-4): GAGVSQTPSNKVTEKGKYVELRCDPISGHTALYWYRQSLGQGPEFLIYFQGTGAADDSGLPNDRFFAVRPEGSVSTLKIQRTERGDSAVYLCASRHGGLNIAKNIQYFGAGTRLSVL.